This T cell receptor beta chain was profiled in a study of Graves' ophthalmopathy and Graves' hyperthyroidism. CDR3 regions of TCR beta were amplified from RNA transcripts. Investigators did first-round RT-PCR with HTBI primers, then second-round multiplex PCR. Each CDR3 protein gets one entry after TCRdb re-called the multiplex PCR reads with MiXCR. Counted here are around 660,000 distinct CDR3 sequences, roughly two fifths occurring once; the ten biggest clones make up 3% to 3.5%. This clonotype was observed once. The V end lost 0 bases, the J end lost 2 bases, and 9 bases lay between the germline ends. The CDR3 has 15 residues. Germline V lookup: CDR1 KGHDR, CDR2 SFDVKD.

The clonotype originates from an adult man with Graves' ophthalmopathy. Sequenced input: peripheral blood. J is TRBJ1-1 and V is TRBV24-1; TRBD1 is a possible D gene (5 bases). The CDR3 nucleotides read TGTGCCACCAGTGATTTGACAGGAGGTAACACTGAAGCTTTCTTT. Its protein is CATSDLTGGNTEAFF.